The source of this T cell receptor (beta chain) is a study of technical replicates of blood from several donors. Sequencing used immunoSEQ multiplex PCR; TCRdb keeps in-frame clones, though not all of them. The sample records about 88,000 clones, around 92% being singletons. Losses at the gene ends were 6 bases for V and 6 bases for J; bases not matched to a gene: 12. From germline, CDR1 is SNHLY and CDR2 FYNNEI. The CDR3 length is 16 residues. The clonotype originates from a human donor in good health. The J gene is TRBJ2-1, the V gene TRBV2; 9 positions agree with TRBD2. Sequenced material: T cells isolated from PBMCs. The CDR3 spells CASRNILTSGLNEQFF. In DNA, the CDR3 is TGTGCCAGCAGGAATATTTTGACTAGCGGCCTCAATGAGCAGTTCTTC.